This section outlines one T cell receptor (beta chain) sequence together with its context. What it binds is unknown. Trimming took off 5 bases at V and 5 bases at J, with 19 bases between the two ends. This CDR3 contains 17 residues. Assays were performed on about 97,000 TCR templates per sample. Measured with immunoSEQ multiplex PCR; TCRdb has only the in-frame clones, and not every one. The repertoire consists of about 80,000 clones, with 95% occurring once and the leading ten covering around 18%. This entry comes from a study of siplizumab effects on memory and regulatory T cells. Overall study findings and caveats: Naive T cells appeared more diverse than memory cells and seemed to be major alloresponse contributors. There were only a minor fraction of alloreactive clones that mapped to unstimulated subsets. The Treg-derived share of mappable alloreactive CD4+ clones averaged roughly 70% with siplizumab and roughly 28% in controls.

The chain is built from TRBV6-7 and TRBJ2-6; the D is unclear. TRBV6-7 is known as an ORF, though its function is uncertain. The sequenced sample consisted of CD8+ T cells sorted from blood. The origin of this receptor is a human donor in good health. The CDR3 coding sequence is TGTGCCAGCAGTGGGTCTCAGCGTCAAAGTCGGGCCAACGTCCTGACTTTC. It translates to CASSGSQRQSRANVLTF.